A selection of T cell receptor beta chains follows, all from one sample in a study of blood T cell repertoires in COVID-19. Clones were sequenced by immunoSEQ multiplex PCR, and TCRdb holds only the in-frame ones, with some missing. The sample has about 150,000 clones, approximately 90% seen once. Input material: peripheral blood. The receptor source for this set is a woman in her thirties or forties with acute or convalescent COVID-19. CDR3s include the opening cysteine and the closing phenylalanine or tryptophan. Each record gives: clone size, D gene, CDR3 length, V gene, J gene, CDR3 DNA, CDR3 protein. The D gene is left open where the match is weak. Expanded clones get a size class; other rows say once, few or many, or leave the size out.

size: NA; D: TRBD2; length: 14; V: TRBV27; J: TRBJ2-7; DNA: TGTGCCAGCAGTTGGGCTAGCGGATCCTACGAGCAGTACTTC; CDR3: CASSWASGSYEQYF
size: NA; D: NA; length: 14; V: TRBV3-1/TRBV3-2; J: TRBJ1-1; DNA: TGTGCCAGCAGCCCCCAGGGCGGGAACACTGAAGCTTTCTTT; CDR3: CASSPQGGNTEAFF
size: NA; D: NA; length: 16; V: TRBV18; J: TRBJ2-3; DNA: TGTGCCAGCTCACCACCGATTGGCAGGGGCGCAGATACGCAGTATTTT; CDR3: CASSPPIGRGADTQYF
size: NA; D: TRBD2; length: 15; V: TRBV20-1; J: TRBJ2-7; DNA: TGCAGTGCTAGTCAACGGGGGGGCGGGTGGTACGAGCAGTACTTC; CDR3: CSASQRGGGWYEQYF
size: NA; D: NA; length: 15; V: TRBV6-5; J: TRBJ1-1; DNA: TGTGCCAGCAGTTTTACGCCGGGACAGAACACTGAAGCTTTCTTT; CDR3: CASSFTPGQNTEAFF
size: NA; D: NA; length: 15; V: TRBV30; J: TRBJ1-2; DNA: TGTGCCTGGAGTGTTTCGGGTGCCCAAAGCTATGGCTACACCTTC; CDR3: CAWSVSGAQSYGYTF
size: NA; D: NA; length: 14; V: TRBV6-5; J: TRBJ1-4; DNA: TGTGCCAGCAGCCCCCAAAGTCTTAGTGAAAAACTGTTTTTT; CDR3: CASSPQSLSEKLFF
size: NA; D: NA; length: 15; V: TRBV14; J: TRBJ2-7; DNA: TGTGCCAGCAGCCAAATAGCAGGACAACCCTACGAGCAGTACTTC; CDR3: CASSQIAGQPYEQYF
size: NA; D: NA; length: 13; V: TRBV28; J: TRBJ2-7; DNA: TGTGCCAGCAGCCTCTTCCTTTACTACGAGCAGTACTTC; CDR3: CASSLFLYYEQYF
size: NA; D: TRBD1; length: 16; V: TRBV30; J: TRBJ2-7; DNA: TGTGCCTGGAGCGCTAGGGGGGACAGGGGCTCCTACGAGCAGTACTTC; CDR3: CAWSARGDRGSYEQYF
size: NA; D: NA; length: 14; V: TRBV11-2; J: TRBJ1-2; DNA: TGTGCCAGCAGCTTAGGAACGGGGAACTATGGCTACACCTTC; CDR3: CASSLGTGNYGYTF
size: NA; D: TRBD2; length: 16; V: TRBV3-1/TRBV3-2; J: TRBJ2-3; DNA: TGTGCCAGCAGCCAAGAATTTAGCGGGAGGGCGGATACGCAGTATTTT; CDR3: CASSQEFSGRADTQYF
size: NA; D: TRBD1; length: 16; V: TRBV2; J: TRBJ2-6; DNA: TGTGCCAGCGCCGGACAGGGGAATTCTGGGGCCAACGTCCTGACTTTC; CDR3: CASAGQGNSGANVLTF
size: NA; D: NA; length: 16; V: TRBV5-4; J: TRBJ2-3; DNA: TGTGCCAGCAGCTTGCGTGGGGGGGGCTACACAGATACGCAGTATTTT; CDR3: CASSLRGGGYTDTQYF
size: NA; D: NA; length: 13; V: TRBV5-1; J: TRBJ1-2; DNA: TGCGCCAGCAGCTTGGAGAGGGAAGGTGGCTACACCTTC; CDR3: CASSLEREGGYTF
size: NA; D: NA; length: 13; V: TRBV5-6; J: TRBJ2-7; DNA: TGTGCCAGCAGCCCCGGGTTAGTCTACGAGCAGTACTTC; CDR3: CASSPGLVYEQYF
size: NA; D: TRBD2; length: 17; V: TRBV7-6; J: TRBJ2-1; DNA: TGTGCCAGCAGCTCCCTCGGGGTGGCGGGGGGGCTTGGTGAGCAGTTCTTC; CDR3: CASSSLGVAGGLGEQFF
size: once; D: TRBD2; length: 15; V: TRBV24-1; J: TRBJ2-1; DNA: TGTGCCACCAGCACTAGCGGGAGGGGTTACAATGAGCAGTTCTTC; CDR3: CATSTSGRGYNEQFF
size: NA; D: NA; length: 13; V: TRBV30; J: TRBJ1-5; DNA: TGTGCCTGGGACACAGGGCCTTATCAGCCCCAGCATTTT; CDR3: CAWDTGPYQPQHF
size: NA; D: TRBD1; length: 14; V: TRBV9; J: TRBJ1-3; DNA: TGTGCCAGCAGTCCCGGGACAGGGTTCGACACCATATATTTT; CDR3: CASSPGTGFDTIYF
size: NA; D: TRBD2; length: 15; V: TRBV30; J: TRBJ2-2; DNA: TGTGCCTGGAGTAATCCGAGCGGGGACACCGGGGAGCTGTTTTTT; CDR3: CAWSNPSGDTGELFF
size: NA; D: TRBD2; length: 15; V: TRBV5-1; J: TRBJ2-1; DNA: TGCGCCAGCAGCCCCTCTAGCGGGAGGACAAATGAGCAGTTCTTC; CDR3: CASSPSSGRTNEQFF
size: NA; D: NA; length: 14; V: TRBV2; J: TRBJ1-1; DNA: TGTGCCAGCACCTTGGAGGGGGAGGGTACTGAAGCTTTCTTT; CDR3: CASTLEGEGTEAFF
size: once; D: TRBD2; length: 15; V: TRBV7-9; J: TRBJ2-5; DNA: TGTGCCAGCAGCTCCTCTAGCGGGATCGGGGAGACCCAGTACTTC; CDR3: CASSSSSGIGETQYF
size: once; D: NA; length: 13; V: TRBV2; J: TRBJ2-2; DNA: TGTGCCAGCAGTGAAGACAGCTTCGGGGAGCTGTTTTTT; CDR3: CASSEDSFGELFF
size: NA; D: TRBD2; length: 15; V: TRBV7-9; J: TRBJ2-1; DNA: TGTGCCAGCAGCTTAACGGGAGGACTATACAATGAGCAGTTCTTC; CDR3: CASSLTGGLYNEQFF
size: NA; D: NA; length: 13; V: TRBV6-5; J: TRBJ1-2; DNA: TGTGCCAGCGCGACTCAGGGTCCCTATGGCTACACCTTC; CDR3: CASATQGPYGYTF
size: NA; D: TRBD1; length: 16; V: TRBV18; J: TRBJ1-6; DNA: TGTGCCAGCTCACCCGTTAAGGGACAGGGTTATTCACCCCTCCACTTT; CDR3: CASSPVKGQGYSPLHF